The 14 T cell receptor beta chains presented below share a single source sample, sequenced in a study of cytomegalovirus exposure and HLA in healthy donors. Produced via immunoSEQ multiplex PCR; TCRdb's table is partial and in-frame only. The sample contains about 120,000 clones, roughly nine tenths of which appear only once. The sequenced sample was PBMCs. These receptors all stem from a man aged 18 to 29 in good health and CMV-seropositive.

This clone has only one observation. V gene TRBV27 combines with J gene TRBJ1-6; D is undetermined. Germline CDR1 and CDR2: MNHEY and SMNVEV (reference sequence). V lost 2 bases and J lost 4, with 6 bases in between. CDR3 length equals 14 residues. The CDR3 coding sequence is TGTGCCAGCAGTTTAGGAGGATATAATTCACCCCTCCACTTT. The encoded protein is CASSLGGYNSPLHF.

The rearrangement uses TRBV10-3 and TRBJ1-1, with TRBD1 as a possible D gene (5 bases). The length of the CDR3 is 15 residues. CDR1 is ENHRY, CDR2 SYGVKD, per germline. Trimming shortened V by 7 bases and J by 4 bases, and 19 bases separated the two germline ends. The CDR3 bases are TGTGCCATCAACCAACATTGGGGGGGAATCACTGAAGCTTTCTTT. It is translated as CAINQHWGGITEAFF.

V usage is TRBV25-1 and J usage is TRBJ1-4; TRBD1 might be the D (6 bases). This CDR3 is built from 15 residues. Trimming pared 6 bases from V and 0 bases from J, leaving 11 bases between. From germline, CDR1 is MGHDK and CDR2 SYGVNS. CDR3 nucleotide sequence: TGTGCCAGCAGCGGGACACTTGCAACTAATGAAAAACTGTTTTTT. Encoded protein: CASSGTLATNEKLFF.

The chain combines TRBV28 with TRBJ2-7; tentatively, D is TRBD2 (6 bases). The CDR3 loop spans 15 amino acids. The germline gives CDR1 MDHEN, CDR2 SYDVKM. V shed 6 bases and J shed 6 bases, with 21 bases lying between them. CDR3 amino acids: CASRAPRPGGSEQYF. The CDR3 nucleotides are TGTGCCAGCAGGGCCCCCAGACCTGGAGGGAGCGAGCAGTACTTC. Together with reference TRBV28 and TRBJ2-7, the CDR3 gives the full variable domain: DVKVTQSSRYLVKRTGEKVFLECVQDMDHENMFWYRQDPGLGLRLIYFSYDVKMKEKGDIPEGYSVSREKKERFSLILESASTNQTSMYLCASRAPRPGGSEQYFGPGTRLTVT.

The genes are TRBV6-1 and TRBJ1-1, with unresolved D. Germline CDR1 and CDR2: MNHNS and SASEGT. V was pared by 5 bases and J by 8 bases, with 15 bases between. CDR3 length: 13 amino acids. This CDR3 reads CASSLEVGIEAFF. The CDR3 DNA reads TGTGCCAGCAGTTTGGAGGTGGGAATCGAAGCTTTCTTT.

V and J are TRBV4-3 and TRBJ1-4; 8 bases line up with TRBD1. Unmatched junction bases numbered 7, after V lost 2 bases and J lost 5 bases. There are 16 residues in the CDR3. The germline V gene has CDR1 LGHNA and CDR2 YSLEER. Here the CDR3 reads CASSQPNGQGNEKLFF. Here the CDR3 DNA reads TGCGCCAGCAGCCAACCTAATGGACAGGGAAATGAAAAACTGTTTTTT.

This sequence joins TRBV7-6 and TRBJ2-7; a possible D gene is TRBD2 (5 bases). With 2 bases removed from V and 5 bases from J, the gap between germline ends came to 13 bases. This CDR3 has 14 amino acids. Germline V gene sequence: CDR1 SGHVS, CDR2 FNYEAQ. The CDR3 DNA reads TGTGCCAGCAGCTTAAAAAGAAACGGGAACGAGCAGTACTTC. Protein: CASSLKRNGNEQYF.

The chain carries TRBV5-1 and TRBJ1-1, with 9 positions matching TRBD1. The CDR3 is 17 amino acids. Losses at the gene ends were 2 bases for V and 1 base for J; bases not matched to a gene: 9. The germline CDR1 and CDR2 sequences are SGHRS and YFSETQ. Written as DNA, the CDR3 is TGCGCCAGCAGCTTCGGAGGGACAGGGTCCCAGAACACTGAAGCTTTCTTT. Translating gives CASSFGGTGSQNTEAFF.

The chain links TRBV29-1 to TRBJ1-2; tentatively, D is TRBD1 (6 bases). The CDR3 length is 13 residues. Germline CDR1 reads SQVTM; CDR2 reads ANQGSEA. V was trimmed by 6 bases and J by 3 bases, leaving 14 bases between them. CDR3 DNA: TGCAGCGTCTGGGGGGGCAGTGACTATGGCTACACCTTC. Protein: CSVWGGSDYGYTF.

The rearrangement uses TRBV9 and TRBJ2-1; 8 bases are shared with TRBD1. The CDR3 runs 14 residues. CDR1 and CDR2 from the germline V gene are SGDLS and YYNGEE. Losses at the gene ends were 3 bases for V and 4 bases for J; bases not matched to a gene: 3. The CDR3 protein is CASSDGQGYNEQFF. The CDR3 DNA follows: TGTGCCAGCAGCGACGGACAGGGATACAATGAGCAGTTCTTC.

The chain uses TRBV7-8 and TRBJ1-4, with D possibly being TRBD1 (5 bases). The CDR3 is made up of 14 amino acids. Germline CDR1 SGHVS, CDR2 FQNEAQ. Trimming stripped 5 bases from V and 5 bases from J, with 12 bases between. CDR3 coding DNA: TGTGCCAGCAGCCCTGGGGCAGGGAATGAAAAACTGTTTTTT. Translating it yields CASSPGAGNEKLFF.

The chain joins TRBV6-6 to TRBJ1-4; 7 positions agree with TRBD1. The V segment lost 0 bases and the J segment 4 bases; nucleotides outside the gene matches: 2. There are 15 residues in the CDR3. Germline V gene data show CDR1 as MNHNY and CDR2 as SVGAGI (reference sequence). The CDR3 nucleotides are TGTGCCAGCAGTTACTCGACAGGGAGTAATGAAAAACTGTTTTTT. Its translation: CASSYSTGSNEKLFF.

For the CDR3, the DNA is TGCGCCAGCAGCCAAGATGTCGGGACAGGGGCTAGTGAGCAGTACTTC. Its protein is CASSQDVGTGASEQYF. The chain links TRBV4-3 to TRBJ2-7; 10 positions agree with TRBD1. Germline V lookup: CDR1 LGHNA, CDR2 YSLEER. This CDR3 comprises 16 residues. The V segment lost 0 bases and the J segment 7 bases; nucleotides outside the gene matches: 9.

The chain links TRBV29-1 to TRBJ1-2; D gene ambiguous. Germline V gives CDR1 SQVTM, CDR2 ANQGSEA. The CDR3 is 15 residues long. The ends were cut back, 1 base at V and 2 bases at J, with 14 bases in the middle. CDR3 in amino acids: CSVEGIHGSNYGYTF. DNA for the CDR3: TGCAGCGTTGAAGGTATTCACGGTAGCAACTATGGCTACACCTTC.